These T cell receptor beta chains were read from a single sample in a study of regulatory T cells in long-lasting Graves disease. TCRdb re-called the multiplex PCR reads with MiXCR, one entry per CDR3 protein. Here the sample spans about 470,000 distinct CDR3 sequences, 15% being singletons. These data were likewise used in another study, on T cells in Graves' hyperthyroidism and ophthalmopathy.

The material sequenced was peripheral blood mononuclear cells (PBMCs), taken at new diagnosis, from a patient treated with antithyroid drugs. The receptors were gathered from a woman in her twenties or thirties with Graves disease. CDR3s include the opening cysteine and the closing phenylalanine or tryptophan. A D gene is named only where the DNA matches it firmly. Only part of the rows carry a size: once, few, many, or a class if the clone is expanded.

v_call: TRBV19
d_call: -
j_call: TRBJ2-1
clone_size: -
cdr3_aa: CASGSGRTYNEQFF
cdr3_nt: TGTGCCAGCGGTAGCGGCAGGACCTACAATGAGCAGTTCTTC

v_call: TRBV25-1
d_call: -
j_call: TRBJ1-4
clone_size: -
cdr3_aa: CASRDTSNEKLFF
cdr3_nt: TGTGCCAGCAGGGACACCAGTAATGAAAAACTGTTTTTT

v_call: TRBV11-1
d_call: TRBD2
j_call: TRBJ2-1
clone_size: many
cdr3_aa: CASSLRGLAGGSYNEQFF
cdr3_nt: TGTGCCAGCAGCTTAAGGGGACTAGCGGGAGGCTCCTACAATGAGCAGTTCTTC

v_call: TRBV6-1
d_call: -
j_call: TRBJ2-2
clone_size: many
cdr3_aa: CASSEQGHTGELFF
cdr3_nt: TGTGCCAGCAGTGAGCAGGGGCACACCGGGGAGCTGTTTTTT

v_call: TRBV7-9
d_call: -
j_call: TRBJ2-4
clone_size: many
cdr3_aa: CASSLAKDGILAKNIQYF
cdr3_nt: TGTGCCAGCAGCTTAGCCAAAGACGGAATACTAGCCAAAAACATTCAGTACTTC

v_call: TRBV11-2
d_call: -
j_call: TRBJ2-1
clone_size: -
cdr3_aa: CASTRDHRGGEQFF
cdr3_nt: TGTGCCAGTACACGGGACCACCGAGGGGGTGAGCAGTTCTTC

v_call: TRBV28
d_call: -
j_call: TRBJ2-7
clone_size: many
cdr3_aa: CASSLGGANSYEQYF
cdr3_nt: TGTGCCAGCAGTTTGGGCGGGGCTAATTCCTACGAGCAGTACTTC

v_call: TRBV28
d_call: TRBD2
j_call: TRBJ2-2
clone_size: many
cdr3_aa: CASSFLTGVGLAENTGELFF
cdr3_nt: TGTGCCAGCAGTTTCCTGACTGGGGTTGGACTAGCAGAGAACACCGGGGAGCTGTTTTTT

v_call: TRBV9
d_call: TRBD2
j_call: TRBJ2-7
clone_size: -
cdr3_aa: CASSDTSGPAYEQYF
cdr3_nt: TGTGCCAGCAGCGACACTAGCGGGCCCGCCTACGAGCAGTACTTC

v_call: TRBV29-1
d_call: TRBD2
j_call: TRBJ2-5
clone_size: few
cdr3_aa: CSAHTPSDGRLETQYF
cdr3_nt: TGCAGCGCACACACGCCCAGCGACGGGAGGTTAGAGACCCAGTACTTC

v_call: TRBV5-5
d_call: TRBD1
j_call: TRBJ1-1
clone_size: many
cdr3_aa: CASSLGGGQGLGEAFF
cdr3_nt: TGTGCCAGCAGCTTGGGAGGGGGACAGGGGCTTGGTGAAGCTTTCTTT

v_call: TRBV6-5
d_call: -
j_call: TRBJ2-7
clone_size: many
cdr3_aa: CASSYSRVIEQYF
cdr3_nt: TGTGCCAGCAGTTACTCGAGGGTGATCGAGCAGTACTTC

v_call: TRBV3-1
d_call: TRBD2
j_call: TRBJ2-3
clone_size: -
cdr3_aa: CASSPPGLAGVDTQYF
cdr3_nt: TGTGCCAGCAGCCCTCCGGGACTAGCGGGAGTAGATACGCAGTATTTT

v_call: TRBV3-1
d_call: TRBD2
j_call: TRBJ2-5
clone_size: -
cdr3_aa: CASSQEPAGATKETQYF
cdr3_nt: TGTGCCAGCAGCCAAGAACCAGCGGGAGCCACAAAAGAGACCCAGTACTTC

v_call: TRBV7-9
d_call: -
j_call: TRBJ2-3
clone_size: many
cdr3_aa: CASTPRSDTQYF
cdr3_nt: TGTGCCAGCACCCCACGCTCGGATACGCAGTATTTT

v_call: TRBV7-6
d_call: -
j_call: TRBJ2-2
clone_size: -
cdr3_aa: CASSLSSGAGGELFF
cdr3_nt: TGTGCCAGCAGCTTATCCAGCGGTGCCGGCGGGGAGCTGTTTTTT

v_call: TRBV30
d_call: -
j_call: TRBJ1-2
clone_size: many
cdr3_aa: CAWSGHARAGYTF
cdr3_nt: TGTGCCTGGAGTGGACACGCACGCGCGGGCTACACCTTC

v_call: TRBV30
d_call: -
j_call: TRBJ2-7
clone_size: many
cdr3_aa: CAWTEGYEQYF
cdr3_nt: TGTGCCTGGACTGAGGGCTACGAGCAGTACTTC

v_call: TRBV5-6
d_call: TRBD1
j_call: TRBJ2-7
clone_size: -
cdr3_aa: CASSLPRGHYEQYF
cdr3_nt: TGTGCCAGCAGCTTGCCCAGGGGGCATTACGAGCAGTACTTC

v_call: TRBV7-9
d_call: TRBD1
j_call: TRBJ2-7
clone_size: many
cdr3_aa: CASSPRTGYEQYF
cdr3_nt: TGTGCCAGCAGCCCACGGACAGGCTACGAGCAGTACTTC

v_call: TRBV13
d_call: -
j_call: TRBJ2-1
clone_size: many
cdr3_aa: CASSPSTSSYNEQFF
cdr3_nt: TGTGCCAGCAGCCCGAGTACTAGCTCCTACAATGAGCAGTTCTTC

v_call: TRBV5-6
d_call: TRBD2
j_call: TRBJ2-1
clone_size: -
cdr3_aa: CASSPLSREGPYNEQFF
cdr3_nt: TGTGCCAGCAGCCCCTTAAGTCGGGAGGGCCCCTACAATGAGCAGTTCTTC

v_call: TRBV19
d_call: -
j_call: TRBJ1-3
clone_size: -
cdr3_aa: CASIPGGTRFSGNTIYF
cdr3_nt: TGTGCCAGTATCCCCGGCGGCACTCGATTCTCTGGAAACACCATATATTTT

v_call: TRBV18
d_call: TRBD1
j_call: TRBJ1-1
clone_size: -
cdr3_aa: CASSPGTDEAFF
cdr3_nt: TGTGCCAGCTCACCCGGGACAGATGAAGCTTTCTTT

v_call: TRBV9
d_call: -
j_call: TRBJ2-3
clone_size: few
cdr3_aa: CASSGTGTTSKSTDTQYF
cdr3_nt: TGTGCCAGCAGCGGCACCGGTACAACTAGCAAGAGCACAGATACGCAGTATTTT

v_call: TRBV30
d_call: TRBD1
j_call: TRBJ1-4
clone_size: many
cdr3_aa: CAWSGQGEEIDEKLFF
cdr3_nt: TGTGCCTGGAGTGGACAGGGAGAGGAAATAGATGAAAAACTGTTTTTT

v_call: TRBV12-3/TRBV12-4
d_call: TRBD2
j_call: TRBJ2-1
clone_size: -
cdr3_aa: CASSPASGAGGEQFF
cdr3_nt: TGTGCCAGCAGTCCTGCTAGCGGGGCGGGGGGTGAGCAGTTCTTC

v_call: TRBV11-2
d_call: TRBD2
j_call: TRBJ2-5
clone_size: many
cdr3_aa: CASGRLVGGETQYF
cdr3_nt: TGTGCCAGCGGACGACTAGTCGGGGGGGAGACCCAGTACTTC

v_call: TRBV15
d_call: TRBD1
j_call: TRBJ2-7
clone_size: many
cdr3_aa: CATRTGDNSYEQYF
cdr3_nt: TGTGCCACGCGAACAGGGGATAATTCCTACGAGCAGTACTTC

v_call: TRBV3-1
d_call: TRBD2
j_call: TRBJ2-7
clone_size: few
cdr3_aa: CASSQAPSGSFEQYF
cdr3_nt: TGTGCCAGCAGCCAAGCCCCTAGCGGGAGCTTTGAGCAGTACTTC

v_call: TRBV6-1
d_call: TRBD1
j_call: TRBJ2-7
clone_size: many
cdr3_aa: CGSQTGTGAYEQYF
cdr3_nt: TGTGGCTCTCAAACCGGGACAGGAGCCTACGAGCAGTACTTC

v_call: TRBV19
d_call: -
j_call: TRBJ2-1
clone_size: -
cdr3_aa: CARIDQGSSYNEQFF
cdr3_nt: TGTGCCAGGATAGACCAGGGGAGCTCCTACAATGAGCAGTTCTTC

v_call: TRBV7-9
d_call: TRBD2
j_call: TRBJ2-2
clone_size: many
cdr3_aa: CASSFRAGGDTGELFF
cdr3_nt: TGTGCCAGCAGCTTCAGAGCGGGAGGGGATACCGGGGAGCTGTTTTTT

v_call: TRBV3-1
d_call: -
j_call: TRBJ2-1
clone_size: -
cdr3_aa: CASSEQPTSYNEQFF
cdr3_nt: TGTGCCAGCAGCGAACAACCTACTAGTTACAATGAGCAGTTCTTC

v_call: TRBV6-5
d_call: TRBD2
j_call: TRBJ2-3
clone_size: -
cdr3_aa: CASSYRAGAYDTQYF
cdr3_nt: TGTGCCAGCAGTTACCGCGCGGGAGCTTACGATACGCAGTATTTT

v_call: TRBV5-6
d_call: -
j_call: TRBJ2-7
clone_size: few
cdr3_aa: CASSAGQLRGEQYF
cdr3_nt: TGTGCCAGCAGCGCTGGACAGCTGCGAGGAGAGCAGTACTTC

v_call: TRBV6-5
d_call: TRBD1
j_call: TRBJ2-3
clone_size: many
cdr3_aa: CASSYPPKGAPTDTQYF
cdr3_nt: TGTGCCAGCAGTTACCCCCCGAAGGGGGCACCCACAGATACGCAGTATTTT

v_call: TRBV2
d_call: TRBD2
j_call: TRBJ2-2
clone_size: many
cdr3_aa: CASSEWLAGGRTGELFF
cdr3_nt: TGTGCCAGCAGTGAATGGCTAGCGGGAGGGCGGACCGGGGAGCTGTTTTTT

v_call: TRBV29-1
d_call: -
j_call: TRBJ2-1
clone_size: few
cdr3_aa: CSVGGAKQFF
cdr3_nt: TGCAGCGTTGGTGGTGCCAAACAGTTCTTC

v_call: TRBV9
d_call: TRBD2
j_call: TRBJ2-1
clone_size: many
cdr3_aa: CASSGTSGSSYNEQFF
cdr3_nt: TGTGCCAGCAGCGGGACTAGCGGGAGCTCCTACAATGAGCAGTTCTTC

v_call: TRBV18
d_call: TRBD1
j_call: TRBJ1-1
clone_size: many
cdr3_aa: CASSRDSSNTEAFF
cdr3_nt: TGTGCCAGCTCAAGGGACAGCTCGAACACTGAAGCTTTCTTT

v_call: TRBV6-4
d_call: -
j_call: TRBJ1-1
clone_size: few
cdr3_aa: CASSEGDLLTSEAFF
cdr3_nt: TGTGCCAGCAGTGAAGGCGACCTTCTAACGTCCGAAGCTTTCTTT

v_call: TRBV12-3/TRBV12-4
d_call: TRBD2
j_call: TRBJ2-1
clone_size: many
cdr3_aa: CASTSAGVEIKQFF
cdr3_nt: TGTGCCAGCACCTCAGCGGGAGTTGAGATAAAGCAGTTCTTC

v_call: TRBV15
d_call: -
j_call: TRBJ2-7
clone_size: -
cdr3_aa: CATSRADPSFSYEQYF
cdr3_nt: TGTGCCACCAGCAGAGCAGACCCGAGCTTTTCCTACGAGCAGTACTTC

v_call: TRBV5-1
d_call: TRBD2
j_call: TRBJ2-2
clone_size: many
cdr3_aa: CASRKTSGYANTGELFF
cdr3_nt: TGCGCCAGCAGGAAGACTAGCGGGTATGCGAACACCGGGGAGCTGTTTTTT

v_call: TRBV10-3
d_call: -
j_call: TRBJ1-2
clone_size: large
cdr3_aa: CAISEDPTPDNYGYTF
cdr3_nt: TGTGCCATCAGTGAGGATCCGACACCAGATAACTATGGCTACACCTTC

v_call: TRBV5-1
d_call: -
j_call: TRBJ2-1
clone_size: many
cdr3_aa: CASSRSVSSYNEQFF
cdr3_nt: TGCGCCAGCAGCCGTAGCGTATCCTCCTACAATGAGCAGTTCTTC

v_call: TRBV4-2
d_call: -
j_call: TRBJ2-7
clone_size: many
cdr3_aa: CASSPTRVYEQYF
cdr3_nt: TGTGCCAGCAGCCCGACTAGGGTCTACGAGCAGTACTTC

v_call: TRBV5-1
d_call: -
j_call: TRBJ2-1
clone_size: few
cdr3_aa: CASSPRSFSSYNEQFF
cdr3_nt: TGTGCCAGCAGCCCCAGATCTTTTAGCTCCTACAATGAGCAGTTCTTC

v_call: TRBV7-3
d_call: TRBD2
j_call: TRBJ2-1
clone_size: many
cdr3_aa: CASSRRPGLAGYNEQFF
cdr3_nt: TGTGCCAGCAGCCGAAGACCCGGACTAGCGGGATACAATGAGCAGTTCTTC

v_call: TRBV11-3
d_call: -
j_call: TRBJ1-1
clone_size: few
cdr3_aa: CASSRSGAHTEAFF
cdr3_nt: TGTGCCAGCAGCCGATCAGGGGCCCACACTGAAGCTTTCTTT

v_call: TRBV6-1
d_call: TRBD1
j_call: TRBJ1-5
clone_size: once
cdr3_aa: CASIRSGQGNWANQPQHF
cdr3_nt: TGTGCCAGCATCAGGTCGGGACAGGGCAACTGGGCCAATCAGCCCCAGCATTTT

v_call: TRBV13
d_call: -
j_call: TRBJ1-3
clone_size: -
cdr3_aa: CASSSGDYRAGNTIYF
cdr3_nt: TGTGCCAGCAGCAGTGGAGATTACAGGGCGGGAAACACCATATATTTT

v_call: TRBV27
d_call: TRBD2
j_call: TRBJ2-1
clone_size: -
cdr3_aa: CASSPSLAGGKNEQFF
cdr3_nt: TGTGCCAGCAGTCCATCCCTAGCGGGAGGAAAAAATGAGCAGTTCTTC